This T cell receptor (beta chain) was documented in a study of identical twins. The germline V gene encodes CDR1 SGHRS and CDR2 YFSETQ. The CDR3 covers 15 residues. V was clipped by 5 bases and J by 0 bases; unmatched bases: 4. A template switching step contributed a universal primer site, while unique molecular identifiers were present in the cDNA. Via MiXCR, TCRdb re-called the 5' RACE reads, giving one row per CDR3 protein. The table shows about 470,000 distinct CDR3 sequences, with 20% to 25% occurring only once. The same sample was also studied in work on T cells expressing NK-cell markers. That work states: Several donors showed these clonotypes also leading the CD3+CD56-NKG2C+ fraction. Expanded NKG2C+ T cell clones were not confirmed as HCMV-specific.

The chain couples TRBV5-1 to TRBJ2-1; 8 bases are a match to TRBD2. Material for sequencing was CD4+ T cells sorted from blood. This clonotype was sampled from a young woman in good health. The CDR3 region is CASRLAGHSYNEQFF. CDR3 DNA sequence: TGCGCCAGCAGGTTAGCGGGGCACTCCTACAATGAGCAGTTCTTC.